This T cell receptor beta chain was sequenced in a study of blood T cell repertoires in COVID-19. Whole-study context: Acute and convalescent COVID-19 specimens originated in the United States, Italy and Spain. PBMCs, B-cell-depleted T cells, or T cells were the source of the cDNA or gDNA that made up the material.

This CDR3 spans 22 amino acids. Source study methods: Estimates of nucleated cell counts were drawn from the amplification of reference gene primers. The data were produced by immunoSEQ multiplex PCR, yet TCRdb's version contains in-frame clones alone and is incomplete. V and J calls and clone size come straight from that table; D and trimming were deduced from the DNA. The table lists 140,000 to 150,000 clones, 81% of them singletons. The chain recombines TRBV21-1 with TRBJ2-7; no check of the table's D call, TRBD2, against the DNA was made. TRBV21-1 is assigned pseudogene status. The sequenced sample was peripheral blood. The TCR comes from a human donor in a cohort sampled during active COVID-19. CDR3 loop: CASSKPCFPGLAGVPPSYEQYF. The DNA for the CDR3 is TGTGCCAGCAGCAAACCTTGTTTTCCGGGACTAGCGGGAGTACCCCCTTCCTACGAGCAGTACTTC.